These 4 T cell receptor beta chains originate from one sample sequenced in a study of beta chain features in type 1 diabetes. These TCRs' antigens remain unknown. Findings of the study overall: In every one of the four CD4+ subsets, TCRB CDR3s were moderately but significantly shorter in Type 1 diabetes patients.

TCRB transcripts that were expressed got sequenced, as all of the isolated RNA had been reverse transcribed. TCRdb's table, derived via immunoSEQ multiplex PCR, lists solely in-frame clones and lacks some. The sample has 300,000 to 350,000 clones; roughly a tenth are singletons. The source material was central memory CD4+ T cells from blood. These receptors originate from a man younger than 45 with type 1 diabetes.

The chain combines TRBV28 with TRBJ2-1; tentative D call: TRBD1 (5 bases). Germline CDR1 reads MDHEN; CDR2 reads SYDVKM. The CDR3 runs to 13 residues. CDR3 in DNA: TGTGAAAGCAGGCAGGGTTCCTACAATGAGCAGTTCTTC. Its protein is CESRQGSYNEQFF.

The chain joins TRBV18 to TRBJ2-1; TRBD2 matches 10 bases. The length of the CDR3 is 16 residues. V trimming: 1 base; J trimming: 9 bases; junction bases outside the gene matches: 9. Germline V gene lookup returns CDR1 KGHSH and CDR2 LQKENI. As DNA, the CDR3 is TGTGCCAGCTCACCACTTGCGCCTAGCGGGGGCCTTGAGCAGTTCTTC. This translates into CASSPLAPSGGLEQFF.

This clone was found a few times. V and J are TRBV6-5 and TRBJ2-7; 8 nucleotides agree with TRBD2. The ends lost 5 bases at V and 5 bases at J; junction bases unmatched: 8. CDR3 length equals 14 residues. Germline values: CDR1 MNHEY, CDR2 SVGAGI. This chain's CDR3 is CASSPRTSIHEQYF. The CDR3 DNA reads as TGTGCCAGCAGTCCTCGGACTAGCATCCACGAGCAGTACTTC.

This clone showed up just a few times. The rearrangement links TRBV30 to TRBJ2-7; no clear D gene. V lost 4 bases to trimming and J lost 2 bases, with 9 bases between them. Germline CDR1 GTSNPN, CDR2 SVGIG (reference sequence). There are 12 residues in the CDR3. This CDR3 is CAWTSGTYEQYF. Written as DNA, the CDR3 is TGTGCCTGGACTTCTGGGACCTACGAGCAGTACTTC.